These 24 T cell receptor beta chains were sequenced from one sample in a study of T-cell memory formation after mild COVID-19. Each CDR3 protein is one row after TCRdb ran MiXCR on the 5' RACE reads. In the table there are approximately 150,000 distinct CDR3 sequences, 14% of which are singletons. What was sequenced was PBMCs or a T cell subset sorted from them (not recorded which). Every receptor here comes from an adult woman who had mild COVID-19 (a few samples of this study predate the infection). Cell type and time point are not known.

The J gene is TRBJ1-1, the V gene TRBV20-1; TRBD1 agrees at 7 bases. The CDR3 has 13 amino acids. V shed 5 bases and J 1 base; nucleotides not matched to a gene: 4. The germline V gene encodes CDR1 DFQATT and CDR2 SNEGSKA (reference sequence). This chain's CDR3 is CSAGTDRNTEAFF. DNA of the CDR3: TGCAGTGCTGGGACAGACAGGAACACTGAAGCTTTCTTT.

This sequence joins TRBV3-1 and TRBJ2-5; no clear D. V lost 3 bases and J lost 5, with 13 bases in between. CDR1 LGHDT and CDR2 YNNKEL come from the germline V gene (reference sequence). The length of the CDR3 is 14 residues. Written as DNA, the CDR3 is TGTGCCAGCAGCCATAGACATGGTCTGGAGACCCAGTACTTC. Its translation is CASSHRHGLETQYF.

The chain carries TRBV3-1 and TRBJ2-5; no firm D call. V was shortened by 4 bases and J by 3 bases, with 18 bases between the two germline ends. Germline V gives CDR1 LGHDT, CDR2 YNNKEL (reference sequence). The CDR3 covers 16 residues. The CDR3 nucleotides are TGTGCCAGCAGCCTGCCCCGGCTAGGATTCAAAGAGACCCAGTACTTC. This translates into CASSLPRLGFKETQYF.

This clonotype came up many times. This CDR3 reads CASSFDRGSYNEQFF. CDR3 DNA: TGTGCCAGCAGTTTCGACAGGGGATCCTACAATGAGCAGTTCTTC. The chain couples TRBV3-1 to TRBJ2-1; 8 nucleotides align to TRBD1. The V segment lost 6 bases and the J segment 1 base; nucleotides outside the gene matches: 5. The CDR3 has 15 amino acids. Germline V gene lookup returns CDR1 LGHDT and CDR2 YNNKEL (reference sequence).

In this sample, this clonotype turned up a few times. This rearrangement joins TRBV29-1 to TRBJ2-7; D perhaps matches TRBD2 (6 bases). V was shortened by 6 bases and J by 6 bases, with 24 bases between the two germline ends. Per the germline V gene, CDR1 is SQVTM and CDR2 is ANQGSEA. The CDR3 loop spans 15 amino acids. The CDR3 loop reads CSVDGRPGGRVEQYF. DNA of the CDR3: TGCAGCGTAGACGGACGACCCGGGGGTAGGGTCGAGCAGTACTTC.

The chain combines TRBV12-3 or TRBV12-4 with TRBJ2-1, with D hard to call. The CDR3 runs to 14 residues. V was trimmed by 3 bases and J by 7 bases, leaving 13 bases between them. In nucleotides, the CDR3 is TGTGCCAGCAGTTTTGATCAGTCTGGGAATGAGCAGTTCTTC. This translates into CASSFDQSGNEQFF.

The V gene is TRBV9, the J gene TRBJ2-1, with 9 nucleotides matching TRBD1. The trim removed 2 bases at V and 4 bases at J, leaving 4 bases unmatched. The CDR3 contains 15 residues. CDR1 and CDR2 (germline): SGDLS, YYNGEE. This CDR3 is CASSVEDRGYNEQFF. The CDR3 DNA sequence: TGTGCCAGCAGCGTTGAGGACAGGGGTTACAATGAGCAGTTCTTC.

This clonotype was observed a handful of times. This rearrangement joins TRBV5-5 to TRBJ2-2; maybe TRBD1 (6 bases). Between the trimmed V and J ends, which lost 2 bases and 1 base, there was a span of 9 bases. Germline V gives CDR1 SGHKS, CDR2 YYEKEE (reference sequence). The CDR3 is 15 residues long. CDR3 protein: CASSFRTVNTGELFF. CDR3 in DNA: TGTGCCAGCAGCTTTCGGACAGTGAACACCGGGGAGCTGTTTTTT.

This clonotype was seen only a few times. The chain links TRBV11-2 to TRBJ2-5; D is ambiguous. CDR1 SGHAT and CDR2 FQNNGV come from the germline V gene. The CDR3 extends over 15 amino acids. Trimming left V 0 bases short and J 4 bases short, with 12 bases between. The CDR3 sequence: CASSLEVGPGETQYF. CDR3 sequence (DNA): TGTGCCAGCAGCTTAGAGGTGGGCCCGGGAGAGACCCAGTACTTC.

In regard to this clonotype: The junction shows a germline mismatch at one end, possibly a read error. The chain carries TRBV7-7 and TRBJ2-5; 7 positions agree with TRBD2. The CDR3 consists of 15 residues. The germline CDR1 and CDR2 sequences are SSHAT and FNYEAQ (reference sequence). DNA of the CDR3: TGTGCTAGCAGCTCCGCCGGGACTACACAAGAGACCCAGTACTTC. It codes for CASSSAGTTQETQYF.

The genes are TRBV2 and TRBJ1-2; D gene unclear. V was trimmed by 1 base and J by 7 bases, leaving 10 bases between them. The CDR3 consists of 13 residues. Germline V gene sequence: CDR1 SNHLY, CDR2 FYNNEI. CDR3 sequence reads: CASSEVGDAGYTF. The CDR3 DNA reads as TGTGCCAGCAGTGAAGTTGGGGATGCTGGCTACACCTTC.

This clonotype appeared many times. V usage is TRBV12-5 and J usage is TRBJ2-1; 8 nucleotides line up with TRBD2. This CDR3 has 17 amino acids. V dropped 6 bases and J dropped 0; count of bases not matched to a gene: 10. Germline CDR1 reads LGHNT; CDR2 reads FRNRAP. CDR3 amino acids: CASGILAVPSSYNEQFF. CDR3 DNA sequence: TGTGCTAGTGGAATACTAGCGGTCCCGAGCTCCTACAATGAGCAGTTCTTC.

This chain joins TRBV20-1 and TRBJ2-1; TRBD2 is a possible D gene (5 bases). The V and J ends lost 5 bases and 9 bases respectively, with 17 bases between them. This CDR3 region has 13 residues. The germline CDR1 and CDR2 sequences are DFQATT and SNEGSKA (reference sequence). The CDR3 here is CSAATEGPSEQFF. CDR3 DNA sequence: TGCAGTGCTGCCACCGAGGGTCCGAGTGAGCAGTTCTTC.

This clonotype was seen a few times. The chain recombines TRBV12-3 or TRBV12-4 with TRBJ2-1, with TRBD2 identical over 10 bases. The V gene end was trimmed by 6 bases and the J gene end by 4 bases; junction bases not matched to a gene: 9. CDR3 length equals 16 residues. The CDR3 DNA sequence: TGTGCCAGCAGGTCCCGAAGCGGGGGGGGATACAATGAGCAGTTCTTC. This codes for CASRSRSGGGYNEQFF.

The chain employs TRBV12-3 or TRBV12-4 and TRBJ2-1, with TRBD2 matching over 12 bases. V lost 5 bases, J lost 7 bases, and 9 bases stayed unmatched. The CDR3 is 16 residues long. CDR3 sequence reads: CASSTRLAGVGNEQFF. CDR3 nucleotides: TGTGCCAGCAGTACCAGACTAGCGGGAGTTGGGAATGAGCAGTTCTTC.

The V and J genes are TRBV19 and TRBJ2-2; TRBD2 might be the D (6 bases). CDR3 length: 16 amino acids. V shed 2 bases and J shed 3 bases, with 13 bases lying between them. Germline CDR1 reads LNHDA; CDR2 reads SQIVND (reference sequence). The CDR3 reads CASSIRREKDTGELFF. The CDR3 DNA is TGTGCCAGTAGTATACGCCGGGAGAAGGACACCGGGGAGCTGTTTTTT.

The rearrangement joins TRBV7-8 to TRBJ2-3; no reliable D call. CDR1 is SGHVS and CDR2 is FQNEAQ in the germline V gene. CDR3 length: 13 residues. The V end lost 5 bases, the J end lost 1 base, and 7 bases lay between the germline ends. The CDR3 reads CASSPWGTDTQYF. Here the CDR3 DNA reads TGTGCCAGCAGCCCCTGGGGCACAGATACGCAGTATTTT.

The gene calls are TRBV20-1 and TRBJ2-2, with TRBD2 identical over 8 bases. The CDR3 is 17 amino acids. The J segment lost 0 bases and the V segment lost 1 base, leaving 7 bases of the junction unmatched. Per germline, CDR1 DFQATT and CDR2 SNEGSKA (reference sequence). CDR3 bases: TGCAGTGCTAGAGTTACCACTAGCGGCTCGAACACCGGGGAGCTGTTTTTT. This gives the protein CSARVTTSGSNTGELFF.

There are a few counts of this clonotype. The rearrangement joins TRBV3-1 to TRBJ2-1; no definite D call. The CDR3 totals 14 residues. Between the trimmed V and J ends, which lost 4 bases and 7 bases, there was a span of 14 bases. The germline CDR1 and CDR2 sequences are LGHDT and YNNKEL (reference sequence). CDR3 sequence reads: CASSLSWGSNEQFF. CDR3 in DNA: TGTGCCAGCAGCCTGTCATGGGGTTCGAATGAGCAGTTCTTC.

This clonotype has at least ten counts. The CDR3 reads CASSLAGGQETQYF. The CDR3 DNA is TGCGCCAGCAGCTTGGCAGGGGGCCAAGAGACCCAGTACTTC. V and J are TRBV5-1 and TRBJ2-5; 7 nucleotides match TRBD1. The CDR3 loop spans 14 amino acids. Losses at the gene ends were 0 bases for V and 1 base for J; bases not matched to a gene: 0. Germline loops: CDR1 SGHRS, CDR2 YFSETQ.

The chain recombines TRBV5-1 with TRBJ2-3, with no clear D. The CDR3 runs to 15 residues. Germline-derived CDR1 and CDR2 are SGHRS and YFSETQ. The V gene lost 5 bases and the J gene lost 3 bases, with 16 bases spanning the gap. This CDR3 reads CASRHDWSWTDTQYF. CDR3 bases: TGCGCCAGCAGACATGACTGGTCTTGGACAGATACGCAGTATTTT.

This clonotype has only a few counts. V and J are TRBV12-3 or TRBV12-4 and TRBJ2-2; D is possibly TRBD1 (6 bases). This CDR3 spans 18 amino acids. Deletions cut 9 bases from V and 0 bases from J, with 23 bases between. This CDR3 is CARIPWTEKIANTGELFF. CDR3 nucleotide sequence: TGTGCCAGAATACCTTGGACAGAGAAAATCGCGAACACCGGGGAGCTGTTTTTT.

This clonotype occurred many times. J is TRBJ1-5 and V is TRBV5-6; TRBD1 might be the D (5 bases). The V gene's germline CDR1 is SGHDT and CDR2 YYEEEE. Between the trimmed V and J ends, which lost 0 bases and 4 bases, there was a span of 14 bases. The CDR3 covers 16 residues. The CDR3 sequence: CASSLGWQGGNQPQHF. In nucleotides, the CDR3 is TGTGCCAGCAGCTTGGGCTGGCAGGGAGGGAATCAGCCCCAGCATTTT.

This sequence joins TRBV6-5 and TRBJ2-5, with D perhaps TRBD1 (5 bases). The V gene's germline CDR1 is MNHEY and CDR2 SVGAGI. Trimming cost V 1 base and J 4 bases, with 10 bases left between them. This CDR3 comprises 14 residues. CDR3: CASSYWQGGETQYF. The CDR3 DNA reads TGTGCCAGCAGTTACTGGCAGGGTGGAGAGACCCAGTACTTC.